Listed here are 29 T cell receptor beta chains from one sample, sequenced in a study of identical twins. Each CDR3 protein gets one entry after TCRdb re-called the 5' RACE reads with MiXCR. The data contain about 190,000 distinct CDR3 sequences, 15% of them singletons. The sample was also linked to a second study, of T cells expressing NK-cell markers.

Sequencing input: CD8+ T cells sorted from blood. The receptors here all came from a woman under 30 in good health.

The CDR3 spells CASSLPGLQETQYF. CDR3 bases: TGTGCCAGCAGCTTACCGGGCCTCCAAGAGACCCAGTACTTC. The genes are TRBV7-9 and TRBJ2-5, with D hard to call. Trimming stripped 2 bases from V and 1 base from J, with 8 bases between. Germline V CDR1 and CDR2: SEHNR, FQNEAQ (reference sequence). The CDR3 consists of 14 residues.

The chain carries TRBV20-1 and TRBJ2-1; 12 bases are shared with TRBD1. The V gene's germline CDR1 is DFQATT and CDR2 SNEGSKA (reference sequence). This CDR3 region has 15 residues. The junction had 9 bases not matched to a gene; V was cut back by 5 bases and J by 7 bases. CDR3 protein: CSAPPGQGARNEQFF. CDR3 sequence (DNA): TGCAGTGCTCCTCCGGGACAGGGGGCTAGGAATGAGCAGTTCTTC.

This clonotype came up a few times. In nucleotides, the CDR3 is TGCGCCAGCAGCCAAGATGAGTCGGGAGGTTCCGGGGGCTACGAGCAGTACTTC. Translated, it gives CASSQDESGGSGGYEQYF. The gene calls are TRBV4-3 and TRBJ2-7, with 7 positions matching TRBD2. The CDR3 is made up of 18 amino acids. Germline assignment: CDR1 LGHNA and CDR2 YSLEER. With 0 bases clipped from V and 3 bases from J, the junction kept 14 bases outside the gene matches.

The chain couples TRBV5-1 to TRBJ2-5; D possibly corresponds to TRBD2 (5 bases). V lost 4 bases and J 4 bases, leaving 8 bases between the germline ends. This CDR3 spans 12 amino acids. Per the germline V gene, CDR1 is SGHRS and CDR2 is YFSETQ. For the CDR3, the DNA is TGCGCCAGCAGCCCTCGGGGAGAGACCCAGTACTTC. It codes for CASSPRGETQYF.

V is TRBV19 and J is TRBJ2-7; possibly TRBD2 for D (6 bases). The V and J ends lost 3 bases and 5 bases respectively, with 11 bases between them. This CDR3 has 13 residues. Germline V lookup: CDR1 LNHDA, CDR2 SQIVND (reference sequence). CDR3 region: CASSMGGGNEQYF. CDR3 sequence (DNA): TGTGCCAGTAGTATGGGTGGCGGGAACGAGCAGTACTTC. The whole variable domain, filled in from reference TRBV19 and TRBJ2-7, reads DGGITQSPKYLFRKEGQNVTLSCEQNLNHDAMYWYRQDPGQGLRLIYYSQIVNDFQKGDIAEGYSVSREKKESFPLTVTSAQKNPTAFYLCASSMGGGNEQYFGPGTRLTVT.

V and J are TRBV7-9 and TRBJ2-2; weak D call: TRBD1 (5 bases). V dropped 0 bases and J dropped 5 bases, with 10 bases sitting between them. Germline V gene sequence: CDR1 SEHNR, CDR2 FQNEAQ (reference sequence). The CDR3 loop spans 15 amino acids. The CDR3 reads CASSLAGARTGELFF. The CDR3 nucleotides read TGTGCCAGCAGCTTAGCAGGGGCGCGAACCGGGGAGCTGTTTTTT.

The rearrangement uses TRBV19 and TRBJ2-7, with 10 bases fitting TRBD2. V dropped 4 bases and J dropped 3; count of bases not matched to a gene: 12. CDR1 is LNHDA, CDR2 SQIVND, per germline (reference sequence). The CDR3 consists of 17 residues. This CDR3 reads CASSTHDAGLAFYEQYF. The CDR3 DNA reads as TGTGCCAGTAGTACTCACGACGCGGGACTAGCGTTCTACGAGCAGTACTTC. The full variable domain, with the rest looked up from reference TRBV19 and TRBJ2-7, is DGGITQSPKYLFRKEGQNVTLSCEQNLNHDAMYWYRQDPGQGLRLIYYSQIVNDFQKGDIAEGYSVSREKKESFPLTVTSAQKNPTAFYLCASSTHDAGLAFYEQYFGPGTRLTVT.

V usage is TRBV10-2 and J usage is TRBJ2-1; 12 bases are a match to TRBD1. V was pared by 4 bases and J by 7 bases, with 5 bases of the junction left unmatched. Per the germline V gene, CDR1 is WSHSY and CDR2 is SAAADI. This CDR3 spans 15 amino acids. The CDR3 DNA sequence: TGCGCCAGCAGTGTCGGGACAGGGGGCAGGAATGAGCAGTTCTTC. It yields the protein CASSVGTGGRNEQFF.

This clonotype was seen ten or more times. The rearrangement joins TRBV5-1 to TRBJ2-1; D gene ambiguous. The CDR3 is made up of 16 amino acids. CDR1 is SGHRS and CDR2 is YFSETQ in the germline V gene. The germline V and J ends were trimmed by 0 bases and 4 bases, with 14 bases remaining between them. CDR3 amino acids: CASSLGVWPPYNEQFF. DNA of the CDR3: TGCGCCAGCAGCTTGGGTGTTTGGCCTCCATACAATGAGCAGTTCTTC.

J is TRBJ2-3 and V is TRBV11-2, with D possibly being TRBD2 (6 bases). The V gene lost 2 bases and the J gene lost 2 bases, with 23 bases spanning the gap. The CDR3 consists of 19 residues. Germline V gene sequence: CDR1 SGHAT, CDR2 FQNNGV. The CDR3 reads CASSLQVAGRGRYTDTQYF. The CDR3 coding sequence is TGTGCCAGCAGCTTACAGGTTGCGGGAAGGGGCCGCTACACAGATACGCAGTATTTT.

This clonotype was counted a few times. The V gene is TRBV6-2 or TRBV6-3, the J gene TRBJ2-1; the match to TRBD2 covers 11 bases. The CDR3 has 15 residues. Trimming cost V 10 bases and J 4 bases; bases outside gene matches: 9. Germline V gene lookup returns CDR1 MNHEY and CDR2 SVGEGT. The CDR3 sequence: CATALAGVSYNEQFF. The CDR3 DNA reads TGTGCCACCGCACTAGCGGGAGTTTCTTACAATGAGCAGTTCTTC.

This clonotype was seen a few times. As DNA, the CDR3 is TGTGCCAGTAGTGCCTCGGGGGGCTACGAGCAGTACTTC. It specifies CASSASGGYEQYF. The chain is built from TRBV19 and TRBJ2-7, with 7 bases aligning to TRBD2. The CDR3 covers 13 residues. V lost 5 bases to trimming and J lost 3 bases; unmatched junction nucleotides: 4. The germline gives CDR1 LNHDA, CDR2 SQIVND (reference sequence).

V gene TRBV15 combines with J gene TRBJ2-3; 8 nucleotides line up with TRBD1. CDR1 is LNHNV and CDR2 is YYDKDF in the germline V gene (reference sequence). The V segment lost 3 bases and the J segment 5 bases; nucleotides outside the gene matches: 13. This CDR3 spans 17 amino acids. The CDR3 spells CATSSTPQAGGEDTQYF. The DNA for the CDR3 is TGTGCCACCAGCAGCACTCCCCAGGCAGGGGGCGAAGATACGCAGTATTTT.

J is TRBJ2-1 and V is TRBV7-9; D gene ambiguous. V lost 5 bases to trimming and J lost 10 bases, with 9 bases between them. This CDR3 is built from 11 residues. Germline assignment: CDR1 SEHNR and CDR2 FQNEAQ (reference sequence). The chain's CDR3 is CASSPLSEQFF. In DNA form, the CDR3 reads TGTGCCAGCAGCCCCTTGAGCGAGCAGTTCTTC.

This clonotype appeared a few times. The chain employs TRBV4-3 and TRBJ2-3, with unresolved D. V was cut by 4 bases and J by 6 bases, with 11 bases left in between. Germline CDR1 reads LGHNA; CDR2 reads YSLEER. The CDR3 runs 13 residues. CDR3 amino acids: CASSLSYLDTQYF. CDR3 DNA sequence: TGCGCCAGCAGCCTGTCTTACTTGGATACGCAGTATTTT.

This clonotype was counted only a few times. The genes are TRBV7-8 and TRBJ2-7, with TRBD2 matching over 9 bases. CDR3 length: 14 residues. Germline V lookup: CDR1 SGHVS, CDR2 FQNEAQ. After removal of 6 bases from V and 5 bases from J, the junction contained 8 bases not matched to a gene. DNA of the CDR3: TGTGCCAGCAGGTCCGGGACTAGCTTCCACGAGCAGTACTTC. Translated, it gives CASRSGTSFHEQYF.

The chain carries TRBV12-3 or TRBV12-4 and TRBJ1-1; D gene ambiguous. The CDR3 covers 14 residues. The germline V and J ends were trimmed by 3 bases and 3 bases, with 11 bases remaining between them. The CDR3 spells CASSLADRYTEAFF. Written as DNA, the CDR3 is TGTGCCAGCAGTTTGGCAGACCGATACACTGAAGCTTTCTTT.

CDR3 loop: CASSLRGYEKLFF. The CDR3 nucleotides read TGTGCCAGCAGCCTTAGGGGGTATGAAAAACTGTTTTTT. The chain joins TRBV7-9 to TRBJ1-4; D might be TRBD1 (6 bases). Trimming pared 5 bases from V and 6 bases from J, leaving 10 bases between. This CDR3 has 13 residues. Germline CDR1 is SEHNR and CDR2 is FQNEAQ (reference sequence).

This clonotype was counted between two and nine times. CDR3: CASSLRGKNTEAFF. The CDR3 DNA sequence: TGCGCCAGCAGCCTACGAGGGAAGAACACTGAAGCTTTCTTT. This chain connects TRBV5-1 to TRBJ1-1; D call uncertain. Trimming took 4 bases from V and 1 from J, leaving 11 bases between them. Germline V lookup: CDR1 SGHRS, CDR2 YFSETQ. This CDR3 is 14 amino acids long.

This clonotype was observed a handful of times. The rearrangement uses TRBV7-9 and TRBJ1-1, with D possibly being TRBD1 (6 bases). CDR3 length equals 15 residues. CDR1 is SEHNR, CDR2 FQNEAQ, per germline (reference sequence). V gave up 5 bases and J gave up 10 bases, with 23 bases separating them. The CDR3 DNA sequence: TGTGCCAGCAGCGTCCCCGGGACACAATTCGAGGGAGCTTTCTTT. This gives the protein CASSVPGTQFEGAFF.

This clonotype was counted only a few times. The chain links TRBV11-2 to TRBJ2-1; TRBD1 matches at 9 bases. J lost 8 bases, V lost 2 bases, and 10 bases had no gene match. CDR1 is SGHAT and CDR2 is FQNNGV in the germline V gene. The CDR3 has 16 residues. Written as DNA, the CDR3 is TGTGCCAGCAGCTTATCGCCGGGACAGGGTAGCGATGAGCAGTTCTTC. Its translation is CASSLSPGQGSDEQFF.

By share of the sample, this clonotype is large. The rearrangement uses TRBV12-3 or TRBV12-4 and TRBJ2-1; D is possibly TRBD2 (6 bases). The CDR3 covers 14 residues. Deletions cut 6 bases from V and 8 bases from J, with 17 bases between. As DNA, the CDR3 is TGTGCCAGCAGGGGGGACGATTGGGGGGATGAGCAGTTCTTC. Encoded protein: CASRGDDWGDEQFF.

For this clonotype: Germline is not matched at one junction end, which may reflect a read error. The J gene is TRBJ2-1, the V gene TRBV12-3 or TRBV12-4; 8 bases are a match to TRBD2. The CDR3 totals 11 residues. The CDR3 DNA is TGTGCCAGCAGTTCCGGGGGGGAATCGGCGTTC. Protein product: CASSSGGESAF.

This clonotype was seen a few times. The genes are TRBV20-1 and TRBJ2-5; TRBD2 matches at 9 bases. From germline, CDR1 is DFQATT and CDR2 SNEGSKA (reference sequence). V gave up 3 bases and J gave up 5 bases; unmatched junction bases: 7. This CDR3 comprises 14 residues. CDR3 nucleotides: TGCAGTGCTAGGGGGCTAGCGGGGTGGGAGACCCAGTACTTC. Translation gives CSARGLAGWETQYF.

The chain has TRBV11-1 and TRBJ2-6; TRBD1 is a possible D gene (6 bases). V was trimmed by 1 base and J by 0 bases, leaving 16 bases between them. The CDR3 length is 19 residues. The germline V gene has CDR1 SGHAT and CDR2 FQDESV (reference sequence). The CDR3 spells CASSLVFLQGLSGANVLTF. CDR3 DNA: TGTGCCAGCAGCTTAGTCTTTCTACAGGGCCTCTCTGGGGCCAACGTCCTGACTTTC.

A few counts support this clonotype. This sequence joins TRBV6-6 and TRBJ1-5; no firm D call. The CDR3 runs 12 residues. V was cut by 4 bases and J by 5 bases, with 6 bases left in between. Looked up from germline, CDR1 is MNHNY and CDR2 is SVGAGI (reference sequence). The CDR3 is CASSFTDQPQHF. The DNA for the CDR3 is TGTGCCAGCAGTTTCACCGATCAGCCCCAGCATTTT.

The CDR3 region is CASSPGKGTRAGGTEQYF. As DNA, the CDR3 is TGTGCCAGCAGCCCGGGGAAAGGGACCCGAGCGGGGGGTACCGAGCAGTACTTC. This sequence joins TRBV11-1 and TRBJ2-7; 9 nucleotides agree with TRBD2. CDR3 size: 18 residues. Germline CDR1 reads SGHAT; CDR2 reads FQDESV (reference sequence). V shed 5 bases and J 6 bases; nucleotides not matched to a gene: 20.

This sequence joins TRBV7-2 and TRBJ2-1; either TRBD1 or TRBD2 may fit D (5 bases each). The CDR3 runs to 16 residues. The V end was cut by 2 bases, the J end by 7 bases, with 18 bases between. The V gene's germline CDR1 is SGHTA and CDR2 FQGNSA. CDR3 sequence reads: CASSLKRWDGSNEQFF. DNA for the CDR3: TGTGCCAGCAGCTTAAAAAGGTGGGACGGGTCTAATGAGCAGTTCTTC.

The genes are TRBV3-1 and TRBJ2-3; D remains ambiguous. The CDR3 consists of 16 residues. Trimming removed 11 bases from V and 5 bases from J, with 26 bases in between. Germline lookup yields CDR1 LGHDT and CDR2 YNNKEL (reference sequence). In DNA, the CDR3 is TGTGCCTCCAGCCATCAAAGCCCCTGGACGAAAGATACGCAGTATTTT. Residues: CASSHQSPWTKDTQYF.